The 9 T cell receptor beta chains listed next were all sequenced from one sample in a study of blood T cell repertoires in COVID-19. Profiling relied on immunoSEQ multiplex PCR, and the TCRdb table lists in-frame clones only, not all of them. This sample has some 300,000 clones, with roughly 90% found just once. Sequenced sample: PBMCs or T cells enriched from blood (not recorded which). The receptors were sampled from a woman between 50 and 59 years old who had been exposed to COVID-19.

The CDR3 region has the DNA TGTGCCAGCAGCTTGGCACAGGGCCTTAACTATGGCTACACCTTC. Its protein product is CASSLAQGLNYGYTF. The chain is built from TRBV5-4 and TRBJ1-2; tentatively, D is TRBD1 (6 bases). Germline V lookup: CDR1 SGHNT, CDR2 YYREEE (reference sequence). Trimming pared 0 bases from V and 1 base from J, leaving 10 bases between. CDR3 size: 15 residues.

The CDR3 nucleotides read TGTGCCAGTAGAAAAAACCTCGCGGATACGCAGTATTTT. The encoded protein is CASRKNLADTQYF. This sequence joins TRBV19 and TRBJ2-3, with D unresolved. From germline, CDR1 is LNHDA and CDR2 SQIVND (reference sequence). The CDR3 is 13 residues long. The V end was cut by 6 bases, the J end by 6 bases, with 13 bases between.

The chain employs TRBV28 and TRBJ1-2; the D gene is possibly TRBD1 (5 bases). Germline V CDR1 and CDR2: MDHEN, SYDVKM. This CDR3 contains 15 residues. V lost 3 bases to trimming and J lost 2 bases, with 13 bases between them. The CDR3 sequence: CASSFSPGLNYGYTF. CDR3 nucleotide sequence: TGTGCCAGCAGTTTTTCCCCAGGGCTGAACTATGGCTACACCTTC.

The V call is TRBV10-1, the J call TRBJ1-2; 10 nucleotides line up with TRBD1. Germline lookup yields CDR1 WNHNN and CDR2 SYGVQD (reference sequence). The V segment lost 7 bases and the J segment 7 bases; nucleotides outside the gene matches: 6. This CDR3 is 13 amino acids long. The CDR3 DNA follows: TGCGCCAGCATGGGACAGGGGTTAGTTGGCTACACCTTC. Protein product: CASMGQGLVGYTF.

The chain has TRBV5-4 and TRBJ1-2; D call uncertain. CDR1 is SGHNT and CDR2 is YYREEE in the germline V gene (reference sequence). Trimming cost V 6 bases and J 7 bases, with 16 bases left between them. This CDR3 has 13 amino acids. DNA of the CDR3: TGTGCCAGCACCCGCCCAGGAATCGTTGGCTACACCTTC. This encodes CASTRPGIVGYTF.

This clone is a singleton in its sample. Here the CDR3 reads CATRGDGGSAEAFF. The CDR3 DNA reads as TGTGCCACCAGGGGGGATGGGGGCTCCGCTGAAGCTTTCTTT. This chain connects TRBV6-5 to TRBJ1-1, with 7 nucleotides matching TRBD1. CDR1 and CDR2 (germline): MNHEY, SVGAGI. The V gene end was trimmed by 10 bases and the J gene end by 6 bases; junction bases not matched to a gene: 14. The CDR3 is 14 residues long.

This rearrangement joins TRBV19 to TRBJ1-5, with D possibly TRBD1 on 6 matching bases. The germline V and J ends were trimmed by 5 bases and 5 bases, with 16 bases remaining between them. Germline CDR1 reads LNHDA; CDR2 reads SQIVND (reference sequence). The CDR3 loop spans 15 amino acids. The DNA of the CDR3 is TGTGCCAGTAGTCCCCTCGAGGGGGTATATCAGCCCCAGCATTTT. Its translation is CASSPLEGVYQPQHF.

The chain is built from TRBV29-1 and TRBJ1-2; TRBD1 aligns across 9 bases. This CDR3 is 14 amino acids long. Germline V lookup: CDR1 SQVTM, CDR2 ANQGSEA. After removal of 6 bases from V and 8 bases from J, the junction contained 13 bases not matched to a gene. For the CDR3, the DNA is TGCAGCGTCTCTTCGACAGGGGGTTCTCGCGGCTACACCTTC. Its protein is CSVSSTGGSRGYTF.

V and J are TRBV3-1 (or the pseudogene TRBV3-2) and TRBJ1-1; D uncertain. The V end lost 0 bases, the J end lost 3 bases, and 8 bases lay between the germline ends. This CDR3 contains 14 residues. Germline CDR1 and CDR2: LGHDT and YNNKEL (reference sequence). The CDR3 DNA reads as TGTGCCAGCAGCCAAGAGTGGGAGGACACTGAAGCTTTCTTT. Its translation: CASSQEWEDTEAFF.